The 7 T cell receptor beta chains reported below all come from one sample, sequenced in a study of T cells in Graves' hyperthyroidism and ophthalmopathy. TCR beta CDR3 regions were amplified from RNA transcripts. First-round RT-PCR of the TCR CDR3 relied on the HTBI primer set. TCRdb recomputed calls from the multiplex PCR reads with MiXCR, one row per CDR3 protein. The sample lists around 600,000 distinct CDR3 sequences, approximately 14% occurring once. The source material was blood. All receptors come from a woman aged 18-29 years with Graves' ophthalmopathy.

About this clonotype: A much larger clone is a single base away; this may be a read error. The chain uses TRBV29-1 and TRBJ2-1; D not certain. Between the trimmed V and J ends, which lost 3 bases and 4 bases, there was a span of 13 bases. The CDR3 covers 14 residues. Germline V gene sequence: CDR1 SQVTM, CDR2 ANQGSEA. CDR3 nucleotides: TGCAGCGTTGAGGAGACTTCAGCATACAATGAGCAGTTCTTC. Amino acid sequence: CSVEETSAYNEQFF.

This clonotype appeared a few times. At one boundary the junction diverges from the germline segment, which might be a read error. The rearrangement joins TRBV7-7 to TRBJ1-1, with D hard to call. The V gene's germline CDR1 is SSHAT and CDR2 FNYEAQ (reference sequence). The CDR3 runs to 13 residues. CDR3 residues: CASSIQKDTEAFF. The CDR3 region has the DNA TGTGCTAGCAGCATACAGAAAGACACTGAAGCTTTCTTT.

This clonotype has a count of ten or more. J is TRBJ2-5 and V is TRBV7-8, with TRBD1 matching over 7 bases. The CDR3 extends over 16 amino acids. Trimming took 4 bases from V and 2 from J; bases not matched to a gene: 10. In germline, CDR1 is SGHVS, CDR2 FQNEAQ. The CDR3 DNA sequence: TGTGCCAGCAGCTCGGACAGGCTCGTGCCACAAGAGACCCAGTACTTC. Its translation is CASSSDRLVPQETQYF.

A few counts support this clonotype. A much larger clone lies a single base off, so this may be a read error. This sequence joins TRBV10-3 and TRBJ2-3; tentatively, D is TRBD2 (5 bases). This CDR3 comprises 13 residues. Germline loops: CDR1 ENHRY, CDR2 SYGVKD. The ends were cut back, 2 bases at V and 6 bases at J, with 9 bases in the middle. The CDR3 region has the DNA TGTGCCATCAGTGAGCCCGGGGAGGATACGCAGTATTTT. Its protein product is CAISEPGEDTQYF.

In the case of this clonotype: A much larger clone differs by one base, so this may be a read error. J is TRBJ2-7 and V is TRBV20-1; 10 positions match TRBD2. Per the germline V gene, CDR1 is DFQATT and CDR2 is SNEGSKA (reference sequence). V was pared by 0 bases and J by 3 bases, with 8 bases of the junction left unmatched. The length of the CDR3 is 16 residues. Here the CDR3 reads CSARDLESGRVYEQYF. Here the CDR3 DNA reads TGCAGTGCTAGAGATCTCGAGAGCGGGAGGGTCTACGAGCAGTACTTC.

This clonotype was observed at least ten times. The gene calls are TRBV3-1 and TRBJ1-1; no reliable D call. The length of the CDR3 is 13 residues. The V end lost 5 bases, the J end lost 1 base, and 8 bases lay between the germline ends. CDR1 is LGHDT and CDR2 is YNNKEL in the germline V gene (reference sequence). CDR3 DNA sequence: TGTGCCAGCAGCACCACCGGGAACACTGAAGCTTTCTTT. This sequence encodes CASSTTGNTEAFF.

The sample holds many counts of this clonotype. The chain is built from TRBV12-3 or TRBV12-4 and TRBJ1-2, with D uncertain. V dropped 4 bases and J dropped 0 bases, with 9 bases sitting between them. This CDR3 has 14 amino acids. DNA of the CDR3: TGTGCCAGCAGTTATGACGGAACTAACTATGGCTACACCTTC. This sequence encodes CASSYDGTNYGYTF.